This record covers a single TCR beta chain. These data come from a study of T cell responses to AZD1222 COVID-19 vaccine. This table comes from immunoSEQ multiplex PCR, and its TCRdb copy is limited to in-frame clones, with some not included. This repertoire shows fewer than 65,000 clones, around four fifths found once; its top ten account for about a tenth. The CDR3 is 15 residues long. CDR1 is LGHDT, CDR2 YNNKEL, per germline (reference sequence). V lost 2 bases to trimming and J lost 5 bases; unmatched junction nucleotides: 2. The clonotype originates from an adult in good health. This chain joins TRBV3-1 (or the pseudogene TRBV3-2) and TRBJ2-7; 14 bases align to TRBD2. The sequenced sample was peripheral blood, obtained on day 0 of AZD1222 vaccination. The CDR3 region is CASSQRTSGRNEQYF. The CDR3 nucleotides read TGTGCCAGCAGCCAAAGGACTAGCGGGAGGAACGAGCAGTACTTC.